This TCR beta chain was sequenced during a study of T-cell reconstitution after alpha-beta-depleted transplantation in children. Points from the study as a whole: At one year after transplant, newly produced T cells mostly accounted for T-cell counts and diversity. Some patients' high day-60 TCRbeta diversity was attributed to recipient cells surviving conditioning. Several hundred expanded graft clones reportedly were the source of alpha-beta T cells about two months after transplant.

Germline lookup yields CDR1 SGHTA and CDR2 FQGTGA. The V end lost 6 bases, the J end lost 8 bases, and 19 bases lay between the germline ends. The CDR3 runs 14 residues. Note on this clonotype: The antigen is unknown.

Unique molecular identifiers were incorporated when the TCRbeta library was constructed. TCRdb reprocessed the PCR reads with MiXCR, giving one entry per CDR3 protein. The sample lists 350,000 to 500,000 distinct CDR3 sequences, roughly two fifths occurring once. The sequence derives from a girl under 10 years old with aplastic anemia, due to receive a stem cell transplant. Source: PBMCs, taken before TCRalphabeta/CD19-depleted stem cell transplant. The V gene is TRBV7-3, the J gene TRBJ1-2, with D unresolved. This CDR3 reads CASSPTPRTMGYTF. Here the CDR3 DNA reads TGTGCCAGCAGTCCTACCCCTAGAACAATGGGCTACACCTTC.